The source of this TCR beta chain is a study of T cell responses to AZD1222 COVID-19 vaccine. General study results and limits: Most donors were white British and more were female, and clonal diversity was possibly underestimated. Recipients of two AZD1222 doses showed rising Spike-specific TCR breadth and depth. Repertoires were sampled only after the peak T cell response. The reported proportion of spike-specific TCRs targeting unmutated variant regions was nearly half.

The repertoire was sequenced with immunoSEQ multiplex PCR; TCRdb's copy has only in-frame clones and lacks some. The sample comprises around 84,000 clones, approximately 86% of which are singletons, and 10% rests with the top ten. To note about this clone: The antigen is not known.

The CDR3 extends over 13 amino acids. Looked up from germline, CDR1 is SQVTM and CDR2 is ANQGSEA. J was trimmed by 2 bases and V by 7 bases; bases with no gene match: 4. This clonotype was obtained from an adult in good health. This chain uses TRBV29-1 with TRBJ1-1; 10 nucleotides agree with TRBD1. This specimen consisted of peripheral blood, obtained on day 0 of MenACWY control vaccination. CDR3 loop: CSGTGGDNTEAFF. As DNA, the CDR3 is TGCAGCGGGACAGGGGGAGACAACACTGAAGCTTTCTTT.